This is a list of T cell receptor beta chains from one sample in a study of blood T cell repertoires in COVID-19. TCRdb keeps only in-frame clones here, not all; method: immunoSEQ multiplex PCR. This sample has a few hundred thousand clones, with about 89% found just once. The sample taken for sequencing was peripheral blood. These receptors were collected from a man aged 40-55 years with acute or convalescent COVID-19. The CDR3 runs from the conserved cysteine through the conserved F or W. Fields, in order: D gene, clone size, J gene, V gene, CDR3 DNA, CDR3 protein. D genes are given only for firm matches. Clone size appears in some rows only: once, few, many, or a class for an expanded clone.

d_call: .
clone_size: .
j_call: TRBJ2-7
v_call: TRBV2
cdr3_nt: TGTGCCAGCAGTGGGTTAGGCAGAGGCTACGAGCAGTACTTC
cdr3_aa: CASSGLGRGYEQYF

d_call: .
clone_size: .
j_call: TRBJ1-2
v_call: TRBV5-6
cdr3_nt: TGTGCCAGCAGCCCGGGTGACTATGGCTACACCTTC
cdr3_aa: CASSPGDYGYTF

d_call: .
clone_size: .
j_call: TRBJ1-6
v_call: TRBV10-3
cdr3_nt: TGTGCCATCAGCGACAATAATTCACCCCTCCACTTT
cdr3_aa: CAISDNNSPLHF

d_call: TRBD2
clone_size: .
j_call: TRBJ2-7
v_call: TRBV2
cdr3_nt: TGTGCCAGCAGTTGGACTAGCGACCTGCACGAGCAGTACTTC
cdr3_aa: CASSWTSDLHEQYF

d_call: .
clone_size: .
j_call: TRBJ2-5
v_call: TRBV3-1/TRBV3-2
cdr3_nt: TGTGCTGCCGACTCAGGGCGGGGGACCCAGTACTTC
cdr3_aa: CAADSGRGTQYF

d_call: TRBD1
clone_size: .
j_call: TRBJ1-5
v_call: TRBV18
cdr3_nt: TGTGCCAGCTCAACCTCAGGGGGCGGCAATCAGCCCCAGCATTTT
cdr3_aa: CASSTSGGGNQPQHF

d_call: TRBD1
clone_size: .
j_call: TRBJ1-6
v_call: TRBV28
cdr3_nt: TGTGCCAGCAGTTTACAGGGACAGGGACTAGGTTCACCCCTCCACTTT
cdr3_aa: CASSLQGQGLGSPLHF

d_call: .
clone_size: .
j_call: TRBJ1-5
v_call: TRBV15
cdr3_nt: TGTGCCACCAGCAGAGAACGAGGACACTCCGTCGTATTTTTGCCCCAGCATTTT
cdr3_aa: CATSRERGHSVVFLPQHF

d_call: .
clone_size: .
j_call: TRBJ1-2
v_call: TRBV6-6
cdr3_nt: TGTGCCAGCAGTTACCGGGGACACTCTGCTGGCTACACCTTC
cdr3_aa: CASSYRGHSAGYTF

d_call: TRBD1
clone_size: .
j_call: TRBJ2-7
v_call: TRBV18
cdr3_nt: TGTGCCAGCTCACCAAGTACGGGACAGGGGGACTCCTACGAGCAGTACTTC
cdr3_aa: CASSPSTGQGDSYEQYF

d_call: .
clone_size: .
j_call: TRBJ1-6
v_call: TRBV30
cdr3_nt: TGTGCCTGGAAAACATCTGGGGAGGTGCCCCTCCACTTT
cdr3_aa: CAWKTSGEVPLHF

d_call: .
clone_size: .
j_call: TRBJ2-7
v_call: TRBV6-6
cdr3_nt: TGTGCCAGCAGTTACAGGCGGGGCTCCTACGAGCAGTACTTC
cdr3_aa: CASSYRRGSYEQYF

d_call: .
clone_size: .
j_call: TRBJ2-1
v_call: TRBV2
cdr3_nt: TGTGCCAGCAGGAGGAGCCCGAGGATGTTCAATGAGCAGTTCTTC
cdr3_aa: CASRRSPRMFNEQFF

d_call: .
clone_size: .
j_call: TRBJ2-5
v_call: TRBV9
cdr3_nt: TGTGCCAGCAGCCCCCGGGGGTGGGTTGAGACCCAGTACTTC
cdr3_aa: CASSPRGWVETQYF

d_call: .
clone_size: .
j_call: TRBJ2-6
v_call: TRBV30
cdr3_nt: TGTGCCTGGAGGCAACGATTCAGGGATGGGGCCAACGTCCTGACTTTC
cdr3_aa: CAWRQRFRDGANVLTF

d_call: .
clone_size: .
j_call: TRBJ1-2
v_call: TRBV27
cdr3_nt: TGTGCCAGCAGTGCAAGGGGATTCGGCGGCTACACCTTC
cdr3_aa: CASSARGFGGYTF

d_call: .
clone_size: .
j_call: TRBJ2-4
v_call: TRBV18
cdr3_nt: TGTGCCAGCTCACCAGATATAGAAAACATTCAGTACTTC
cdr3_aa: CASSPDIENIQYF

d_call: .
clone_size: .
j_call: TRBJ1-2
v_call: TRBV7-8
cdr3_nt: TGTGCCAGCAGCTTAGTTCGTACAGCAACTTATGGCTACACCTTC
cdr3_aa: CASSLVRTATYGYTF

d_call: .
clone_size: few
j_call: TRBJ1-2
v_call: TRBV27
cdr3_nt: TGTGCCAGCAGTTTCAGGGTGGGCCGCGGCTACACCTTC
cdr3_aa: CASSFRVGRGYTF

d_call: .
clone_size: .
j_call: TRBJ2-5
v_call: TRBV7-2
cdr3_nt: TGTGCCAGCAGCTTAGATAGAACAGCCCCCGAAGAGACCCAGTACTTC
cdr3_aa: CASSLDRTAPEETQYF

d_call: .
clone_size: .
j_call: TRBJ1-4
v_call: TRBV30
cdr3_nt: TGTGCCTGGAGTGCCAGGGTTCGGACCAATGAAAAACTGTTTTTT
cdr3_aa: CAWSARVRTNEKLFF

d_call: .
clone_size: .
j_call: TRBJ1-6
v_call: TRBV11-2
cdr3_nt: TGTGCCAGCCGGTCCGCGGGGGGGCATTCACCCCTCCACTTT
cdr3_aa: CASRSAGGHSPLHF

d_call: TRBD1
clone_size: .
j_call: TRBJ1-4
v_call: TRBV30
cdr3_nt: TGTGCCTGGAGACAGGGGGGTGCTAATGAAAAACTGTTTTTT
cdr3_aa: CAWRQGGANEKLFF

d_call: TRBD2
clone_size: .
j_call: TRBJ2-1
v_call: TRBV27
cdr3_nt: TGTGCCAGCATAGTAGCGGGAGGTACCGGCTCCTACAATGAGCAGTTCTTC
cdr3_aa: CASIVAGGTGSYNEQFF

d_call: TRBD1
clone_size: .
j_call: TRBJ1-2
v_call: TRBV6-2/TRBV6-3
cdr3_nt: TGTGCCAGCAGCATACAGGGGGCGAGATGGAATGGCTACACCTTC
cdr3_aa: CASSIQGARWNGYTF

d_call: .
clone_size: .
j_call: TRBJ1-5
v_call: TRBV10-3
cdr3_nt: TGTGCGTCTTCGGGTAGAAATCAGCCCCAGCATTTT
cdr3_aa: CASSGRNQPQHF

d_call: .
clone_size: .
j_call: TRBJ2-2
v_call: TRBV5-6
cdr3_nt: TGTGCCAGCAGCTCTGATCGGGACTTAAACACCGGGGAGCTGTTTTTT
cdr3_aa: CASSSDRDLNTGELFF

d_call: .
clone_size: .
j_call: TRBJ2-1
v_call: TRBV7-2
cdr3_nt: TGTGCCAGCAGCTCTAGTGAGCTGGAGCAGTTCTTC
cdr3_aa: CASSSSELEQFF

d_call: TRBD1
clone_size: few
j_call: TRBJ2-7
v_call: TRBV7-8
cdr3_nt: TGTGCCAGCAGCTTAGTGGTCTACGGACAGGGCGACGAGCAGTACTTC
cdr3_aa: CASSLVVYGQGDEQYF

d_call: .
clone_size: .
j_call: TRBJ2-7
v_call: TRBV13
cdr3_nt: TGTGCCAGCAGCGGCGAGGGACTGTACGAGCAGTACTTC
cdr3_aa: CASSGEGLYEQYF

d_call: .
clone_size: .
j_call: TRBJ1-2
v_call: TRBV27
cdr3_nt: TGTGCCAGCAGTTTATTAGCACAGGAGAAAGGTGGCTACACCTTC
cdr3_aa: CASSLLAQEKGGYTF

d_call: .
clone_size: .
j_call: TRBJ1-6
v_call: TRBV4-1
cdr3_nt: TGCGCCAGCAAGAGAAGCTCCTATAATTCACCCCTCCACTTT
cdr3_aa: CASKRSSYNSPLHF

d_call: .
clone_size: .
j_call: TRBJ1-2
v_call: TRBV6-5
cdr3_nt: TGTGCCAGCAGTAAGGGACATTTAACCGGCTACACCTTC
cdr3_aa: CASSKGHLTGYTF

d_call: TRBD1
clone_size: .
j_call: TRBJ1-4
v_call: TRBV3-1/TRBV3-2
cdr3_nt: TGTGCCAGCAGCCAAGCGCGGACAGGGGCTGAAAAACTGTTTTTT
cdr3_aa: CASSQARTGAEKLFF

d_call: .
clone_size: .
j_call: TRBJ2-7
v_call: TRBV28
cdr3_nt: TGTGCCAGCAGACGGACACCGAGCTCCTACGAGCAGTACTTC
cdr3_aa: CASRRTPSSYEQYF

d_call: TRBD1
clone_size: .
j_call: TRBJ1-2
v_call: TRBV18
cdr3_nt: TGTGCCAGCTCACCACCGAGGACAGGGGTAGATTATGGCTACACCTTC
cdr3_aa: CASSPPRTGVDYGYTF

d_call: TRBD2
clone_size: .
j_call: TRBJ2-1
v_call: TRBV7-7
cdr3_nt: TGTGCTAGCAGCTCGACTAGCGGAGTCTCCTACAATGAGCAGTTCTTC
cdr3_aa: CASSSTSGVSYNEQFF